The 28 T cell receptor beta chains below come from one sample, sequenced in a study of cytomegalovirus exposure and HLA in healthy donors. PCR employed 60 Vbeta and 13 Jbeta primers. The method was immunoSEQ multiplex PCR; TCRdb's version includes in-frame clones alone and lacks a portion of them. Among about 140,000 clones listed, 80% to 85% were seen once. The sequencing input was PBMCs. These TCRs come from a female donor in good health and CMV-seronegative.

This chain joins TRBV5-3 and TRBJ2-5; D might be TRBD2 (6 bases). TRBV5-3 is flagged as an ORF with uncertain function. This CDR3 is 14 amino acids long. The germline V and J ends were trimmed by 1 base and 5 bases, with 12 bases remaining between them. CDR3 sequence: CARSLLTSLETQYF. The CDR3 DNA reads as TGTGCCAGAAGCTTGTTGACTAGTCTCGAGACCCAGTACTTC.

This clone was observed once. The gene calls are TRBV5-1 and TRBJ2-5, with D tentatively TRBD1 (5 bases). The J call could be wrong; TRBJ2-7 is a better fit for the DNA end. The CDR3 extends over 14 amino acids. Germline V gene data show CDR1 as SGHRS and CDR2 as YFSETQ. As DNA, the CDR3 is TGCGCCAGCAGCTTGGAAGGGGCCAACTACGAGCAGTACTTC. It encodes CASSLEGANYEQYF.

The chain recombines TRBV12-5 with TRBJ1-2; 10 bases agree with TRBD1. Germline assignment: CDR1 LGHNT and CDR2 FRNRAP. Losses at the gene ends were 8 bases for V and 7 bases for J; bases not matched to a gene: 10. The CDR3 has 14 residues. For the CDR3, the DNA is TGTGCTAGTTGGGGGGACAGGGGTGTACGTGGCTACACCTTC. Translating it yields CASWGDRGVRGYTF.

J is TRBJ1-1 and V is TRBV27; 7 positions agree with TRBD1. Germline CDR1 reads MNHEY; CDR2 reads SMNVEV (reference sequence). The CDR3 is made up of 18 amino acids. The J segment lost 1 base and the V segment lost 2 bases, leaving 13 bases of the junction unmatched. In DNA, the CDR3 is TGTGCCAGCAGTTTAATTTCGGGCAGGGGGTTTACGAACACTGAAGCTTTCTTT. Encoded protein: CASSLISGRGFTNTEAFF.

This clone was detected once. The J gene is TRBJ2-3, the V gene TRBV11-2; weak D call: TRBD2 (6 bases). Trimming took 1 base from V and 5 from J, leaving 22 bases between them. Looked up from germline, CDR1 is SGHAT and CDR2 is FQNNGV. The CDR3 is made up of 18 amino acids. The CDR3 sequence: CASSLVTAGGLNGDTQYF. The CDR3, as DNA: TGTGCCAGCAGCTTAGTAACAGCGGGCGGCCTAAATGGAGATACGCAGTATTTT.

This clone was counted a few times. CDR3 in DNA: TGTGCCAGCAGTCCGGGACTAGCGGCTCTCGAGCAGTACTTC. Protein: CASSPGLAALEQYF. This chain joins TRBV27 and TRBJ2-7, with 11 bases aligning to TRBD2. Trimming took 5 bases from V and 6 from J; bases not matched to a gene: 6. There are 14 residues in the CDR3. The germline CDR1 and CDR2 sequences are MNHEY and SMNVEV (reference sequence).

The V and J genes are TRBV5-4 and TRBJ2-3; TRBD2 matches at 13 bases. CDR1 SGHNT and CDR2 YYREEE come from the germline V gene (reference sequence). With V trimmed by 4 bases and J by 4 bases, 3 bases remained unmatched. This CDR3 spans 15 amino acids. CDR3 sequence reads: CASSRTSGSSDTQYF. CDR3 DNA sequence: TGTGCCAGCAGCCGGACTAGCGGGAGCTCAGATACGCAGTATTTT.

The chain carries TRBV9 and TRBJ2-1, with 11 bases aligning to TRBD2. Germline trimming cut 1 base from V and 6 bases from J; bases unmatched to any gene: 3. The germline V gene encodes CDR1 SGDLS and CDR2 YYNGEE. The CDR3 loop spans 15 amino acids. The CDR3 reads CASSVFTSGSNEQFF. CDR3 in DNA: TGTGCCAGCAGCGTATTTACTAGCGGGAGCAATGAGCAGTTCTTC.

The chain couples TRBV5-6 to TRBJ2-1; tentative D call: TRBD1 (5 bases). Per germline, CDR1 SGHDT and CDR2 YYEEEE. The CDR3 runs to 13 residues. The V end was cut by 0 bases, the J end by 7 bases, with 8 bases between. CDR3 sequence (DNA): TGTGCCAGCAGCTTGGGCAGGGTGAATGAGCAGTTCTTC. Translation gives CASSLGRVNEQFF.

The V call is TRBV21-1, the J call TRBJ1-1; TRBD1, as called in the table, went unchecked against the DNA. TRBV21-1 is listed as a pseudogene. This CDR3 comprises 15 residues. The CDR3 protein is CASGEVGAPNTEAFF. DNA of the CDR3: TGTGCCAGCGGTGAAGTGGGGGCCCCGAACACTGAAGCTTTCTTT.

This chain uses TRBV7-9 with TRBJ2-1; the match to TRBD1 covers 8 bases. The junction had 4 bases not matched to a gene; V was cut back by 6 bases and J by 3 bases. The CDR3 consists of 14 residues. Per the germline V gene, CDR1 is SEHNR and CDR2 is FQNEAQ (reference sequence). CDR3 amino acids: CASSDRGGYNEQFF. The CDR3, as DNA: TGTGCCAGCAGTGACAGGGGTGGCTACAATGAGCAGTTCTTC.

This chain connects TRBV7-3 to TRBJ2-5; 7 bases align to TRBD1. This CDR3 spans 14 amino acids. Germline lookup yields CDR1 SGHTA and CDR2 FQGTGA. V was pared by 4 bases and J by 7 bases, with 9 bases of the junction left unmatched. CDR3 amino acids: CASSSDRLGGTQYF. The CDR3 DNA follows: TGTGCCAGCAGCTCGGACAGGCTTGGGGGGACCCAGTACTTC. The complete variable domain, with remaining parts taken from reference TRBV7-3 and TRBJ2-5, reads GAGVSQTPSNKVTEKGKYVELRCDPISGHTALYWYRQSLGQGPEFLIYFQGTGAADDSGLPNDRFFAVRPEGSVSTLKIQRTERGDSAVYLCASSSDRLGGTQYFGPGTRLLVL.

The CDR3 region is CASSFLPNTEAFF. The CDR3 bases are TGTGCCAGCAGTTTCCTTCCGAACACTGAAGCTTTCTTT. The chain uses TRBV27 and TRBJ1-1; no reliable D call. The CDR3 contains 13 residues. Trimming removed 3 bases at V and 1 base at J, with 6 bases between. Germline-derived CDR1 and CDR2 are MNHEY and SMNVEV (reference sequence).

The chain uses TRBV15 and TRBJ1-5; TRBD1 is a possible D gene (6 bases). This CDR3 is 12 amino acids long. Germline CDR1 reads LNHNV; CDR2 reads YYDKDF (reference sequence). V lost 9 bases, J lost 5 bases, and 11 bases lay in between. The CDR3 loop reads CATGQFDQPQHF. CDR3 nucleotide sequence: TGTGCCACGGGACAATTCGATCAGCCCCAGCATTTT.

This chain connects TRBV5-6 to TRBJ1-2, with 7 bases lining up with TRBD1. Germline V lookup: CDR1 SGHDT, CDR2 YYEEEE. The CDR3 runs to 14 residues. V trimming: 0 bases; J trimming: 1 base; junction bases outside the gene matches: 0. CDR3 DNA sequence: TGTGCCAGCAGCTTGGGGGACAGTAACTATGGCTACACCTTC. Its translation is CASSLGDSNYGYTF.

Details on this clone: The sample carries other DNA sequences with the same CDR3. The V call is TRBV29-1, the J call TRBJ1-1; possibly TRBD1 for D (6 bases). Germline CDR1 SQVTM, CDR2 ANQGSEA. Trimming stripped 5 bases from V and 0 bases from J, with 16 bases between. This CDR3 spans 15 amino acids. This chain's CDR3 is CSVQHGTSMNTEAFF. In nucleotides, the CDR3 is TGCAGCGTTCAACACGGGACATCCATGAACACTGAAGCTTTCTTT.

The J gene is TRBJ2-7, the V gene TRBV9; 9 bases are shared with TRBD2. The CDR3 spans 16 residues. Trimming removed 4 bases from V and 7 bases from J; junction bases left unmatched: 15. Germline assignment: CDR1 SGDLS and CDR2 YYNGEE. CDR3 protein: CASSTPGAGGPGEQYF. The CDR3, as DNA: TGTGCCAGCAGCACCCCGGGTGCGGGAGGGCCGGGGGAGCAGTACTTC.

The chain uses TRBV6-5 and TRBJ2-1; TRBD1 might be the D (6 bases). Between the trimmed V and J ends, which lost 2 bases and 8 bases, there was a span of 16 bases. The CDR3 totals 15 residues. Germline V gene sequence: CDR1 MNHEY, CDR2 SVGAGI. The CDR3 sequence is CASSYIPQGRDEQFF. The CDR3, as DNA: TGTGCCAGCAGTTACATCCCACAGGGAAGGGATGAGCAGTTCTTC.

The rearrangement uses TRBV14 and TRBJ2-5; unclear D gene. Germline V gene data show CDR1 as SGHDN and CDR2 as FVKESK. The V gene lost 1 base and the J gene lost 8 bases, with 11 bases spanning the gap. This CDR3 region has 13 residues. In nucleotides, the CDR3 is TGTGCCAGCAGCCAAGGCGCGGCTGGAACCCAGTACTTC. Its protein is CASSQGAAGTQYF.

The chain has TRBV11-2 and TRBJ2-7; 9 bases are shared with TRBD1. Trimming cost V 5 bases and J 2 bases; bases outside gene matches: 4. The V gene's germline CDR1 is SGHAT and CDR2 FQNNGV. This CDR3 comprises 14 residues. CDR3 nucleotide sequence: TGTGCCAGCAGCACGAGGGACAGGGCCTACGAGCAGTACTTC. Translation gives CASSTRDRAYEQYF.

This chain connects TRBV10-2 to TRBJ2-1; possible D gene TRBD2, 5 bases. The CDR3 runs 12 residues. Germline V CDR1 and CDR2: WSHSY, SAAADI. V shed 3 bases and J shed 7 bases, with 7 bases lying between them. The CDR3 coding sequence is TGCGCCAGCAGTGATCGGGGTAATGAGCAGTTCTTC. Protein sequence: CASSDRGNEQFF.

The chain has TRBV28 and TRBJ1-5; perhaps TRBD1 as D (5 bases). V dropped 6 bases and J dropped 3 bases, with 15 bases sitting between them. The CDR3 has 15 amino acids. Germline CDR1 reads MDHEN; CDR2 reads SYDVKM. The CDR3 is CASRQAGGDNQPQHF. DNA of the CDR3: TGTGCCAGCAGGCAAGCCGGAGGGGACAATCAGCCCCAGCATTTT.

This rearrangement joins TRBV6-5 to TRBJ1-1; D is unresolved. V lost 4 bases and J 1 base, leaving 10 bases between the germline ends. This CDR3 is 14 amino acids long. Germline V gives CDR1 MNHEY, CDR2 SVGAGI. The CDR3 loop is CASSFTSKNTEAFF. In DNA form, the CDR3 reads TGTGCCAGCAGTTTCACATCCAAGAACACTGAAGCTTTCTTT.

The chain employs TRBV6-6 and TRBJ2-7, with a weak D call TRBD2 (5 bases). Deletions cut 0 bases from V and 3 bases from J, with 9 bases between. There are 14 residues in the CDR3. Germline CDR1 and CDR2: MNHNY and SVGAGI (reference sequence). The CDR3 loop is CASSYSIGDYEQYF. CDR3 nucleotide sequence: TGTGCCAGCAGTTACTCGATCGGGGACTACGAGCAGTACTTC.

As DNA, the CDR3 is TGTGCCAGCAGTACCTTCGGGGGGGCAAACACTGAAGCTTTCTTT. As protein: CASSTFGGANTEAFF. The rearrangement joins TRBV6-5 to TRBJ1-1, with a weak D call TRBD1 (6 bases). Germline lookup yields CDR1 MNHEY and CDR2 SVGAGI. This CDR3 comprises 15 residues. Trimming pared 5 bases from V and 2 bases from J, leaving 15 bases between.

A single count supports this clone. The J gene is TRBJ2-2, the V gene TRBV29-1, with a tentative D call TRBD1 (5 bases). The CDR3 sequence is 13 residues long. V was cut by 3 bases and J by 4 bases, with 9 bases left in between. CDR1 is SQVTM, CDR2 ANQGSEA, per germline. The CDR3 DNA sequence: TGCAGCGTTGACGGGCAGGGCACCGGGGAGCTGTTTTTT. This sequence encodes CSVDGQGTGELFF.

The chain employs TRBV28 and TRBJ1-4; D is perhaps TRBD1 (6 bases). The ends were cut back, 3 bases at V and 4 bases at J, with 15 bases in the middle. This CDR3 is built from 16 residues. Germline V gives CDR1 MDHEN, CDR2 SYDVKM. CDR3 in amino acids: CASSFRPQGLNEKLFF. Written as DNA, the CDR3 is TGTGCCAGCAGTTTCCGTCCACAGGGCCTTAATGAAAAACTGTTTTTT.

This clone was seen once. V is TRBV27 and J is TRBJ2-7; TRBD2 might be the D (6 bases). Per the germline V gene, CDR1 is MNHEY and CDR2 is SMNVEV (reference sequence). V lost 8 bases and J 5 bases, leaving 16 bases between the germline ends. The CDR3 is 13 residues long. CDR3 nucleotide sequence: TGTGCCAGCTCTCCGGGACTCGTTAACGAGCAGTACTTC. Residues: CASSPGLVNEQYF.